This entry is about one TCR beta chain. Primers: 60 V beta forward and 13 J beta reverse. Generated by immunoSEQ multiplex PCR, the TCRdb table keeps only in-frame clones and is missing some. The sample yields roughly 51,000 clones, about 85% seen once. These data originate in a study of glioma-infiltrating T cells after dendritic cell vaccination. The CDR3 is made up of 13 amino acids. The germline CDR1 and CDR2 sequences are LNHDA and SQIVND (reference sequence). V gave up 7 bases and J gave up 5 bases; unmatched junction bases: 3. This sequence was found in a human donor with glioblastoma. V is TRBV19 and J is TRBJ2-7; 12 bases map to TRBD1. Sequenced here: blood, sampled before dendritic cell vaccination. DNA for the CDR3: TGTGCCAGTATGGGACAGGGGGCTAACGAGCAGTACTTC. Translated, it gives CASMGQGANEQYF.